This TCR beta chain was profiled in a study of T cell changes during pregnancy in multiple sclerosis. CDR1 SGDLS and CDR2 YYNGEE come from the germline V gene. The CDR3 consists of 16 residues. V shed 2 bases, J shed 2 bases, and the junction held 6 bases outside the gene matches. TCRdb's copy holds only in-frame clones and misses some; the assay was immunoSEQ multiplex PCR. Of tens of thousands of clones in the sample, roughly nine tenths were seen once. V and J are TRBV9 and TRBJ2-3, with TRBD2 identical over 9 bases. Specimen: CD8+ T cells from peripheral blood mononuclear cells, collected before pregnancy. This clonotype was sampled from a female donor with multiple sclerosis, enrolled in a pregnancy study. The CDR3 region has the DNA TGTGCCAGCAGCGTCAGGAGCGGGGGGTACACAGATACGCAGTATTTT. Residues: CASSVRSGGYTDTQYF. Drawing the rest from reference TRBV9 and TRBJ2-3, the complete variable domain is DSGVTQTPKHLITATGQRVTLRCSPRSGDLSVYWYQQSLDQGLQFLIQYYNGEERAKGNILERFSAQQFPDLHSELNLSSLELGDSALYFCASSVRSGGYTDTQYFGPGTRLTVL.